One sample yielded the 23 T cell receptor beta chains listed below, sequenced in a study of blood T cell repertoires in COVID-19. Repertoires were generated with immunoSEQ multiplex PCR, while TCRdb's copy carries only in-frame clones and drops some. The sample has 200,000 to 250,000 clones, about 85% seen once; the top ten hold 5% to 7%. Material: peripheral blood. These receptors were obtained from a woman aged 55-69 years with active or convalescent COVID-19.

V is TRBV19 and J is TRBJ2-3, with 10 nucleotides matching TRBD2. The germline gives CDR1 LNHDA, CDR2 SQIVND (reference sequence). CDR3 size: 14 residues. J lost 2 bases, V lost 8 bases, and 4 bases had no gene match. The CDR3 DNA reads as TGTGCCAGTCAGCGGGGGGGGTACACAGATACGCAGTATTTT. Translation gives CASQRGGYTDTQYF. Full variable domain (missing parts from reference TRBV19 and TRBJ2-3): DGGITQSPKYLFRKEGQNVTLSCEQNLNHDAMYWYRQDPGQGLRLIYYSQIVNDFQKGDIAEGYSVSREKKESFPLTVTSAQKNPTAFYLCASQRGGYTDTQYFGPGTRLTVL.

As for this clone: One end of the junction does not line up with germline, which may come from a read error. The chain combines TRBV7-7 with TRBJ2-3; 10 bases map to TRBD2. The CDR3 covers 16 residues. Germline assignment: CDR1 SSHAT and CDR2 FNYEAQ (reference sequence). CDR3 bases: TGTGCTAGCAGCTTCAGGAGCGGGGGGGTCCGAGTTACGCAGTATTTT. As protein: CASSFRSGGVRVTQYF.

This clone was picked up a small number of times. The chain carries TRBV15 and TRBJ2-2; 9 nucleotides match TRBD2. With V trimmed by 0 bases and J by 4 bases, 6 bases remained unmatched. Germline CDR1 LNHNV, CDR2 YYDKDF (reference sequence). The CDR3 extends over 17 amino acids. CDR3 amino acids: CATSRDQAGGFTGELFF. CDR3 coding DNA: TGTGCCACCAGCAGAGATCAAGCGGGAGGATTCACCGGGGAGCTGTTTTTT.

This chain joins TRBV13 and TRBJ2-7; 11 nucleotides line up with TRBD1. This CDR3 is 16 amino acids long. From germline, CDR1 is PRHDT and CDR2 FYEKMQ (reference sequence). V dropped 4 bases and J dropped 2; count of bases not matched to a gene: 7. The CDR3 loop is CASSSRTGGFTYEQYF. The DNA of the CDR3 is TGTGCCAGCAGCTCAAGGACAGGGGGCTTCACCTACGAGCAGTACTTC.

The V and J genes are TRBV15 and TRBJ1-4; TRBD1 agrees at 7 bases. The CDR3 has 17 amino acids. CDR1 is LNHNV, CDR2 YYDKDF, per germline (reference sequence). V was pared by 5 bases and J by 7 bases, with 16 bases of the junction left unmatched. This chain's CDR3 is CATSQERQGRYREKLFF. The DNA for the CDR3 is TGTGCCACCAGCCAAGAAAGACAGGGACGTTATCGTGAAAAACTGTTTTTT.

In this sample, this clone turned up a few times. V is TRBV7-2 and J is TRBJ1-2, with 11 nucleotides matching TRBD1. The germline V gene has CDR1 SGHTA and CDR2 FQGNSA. V lost 5 bases to trimming and J lost 10 bases; unmatched junction nucleotides: 12. The CDR3 contains 15 residues. CDR3 region: CASSTGQGAGYHYTF. The CDR3 bases are TGTGCCAGCAGCACCGGACAGGGGGCGGGCTACCACTACACCTTC.

The chain couples TRBV7-9 to TRBJ2-7; 10 nucleotides match TRBD2. The CDR3 contains 15 residues. From germline, CDR1 is SEHNR and CDR2 FQNEAQ (reference sequence). V gave up 3 bases and J gave up 6 bases; unmatched junction bases: 8. The CDR3 nucleotides are TGTGCCAGCAGCTTCCCCAGAGCGGGAGGGGGCGAGCAGTACTTC. Amino acid sequence: CASSFPRAGGGEQYF.

This chain uses TRBV19 with TRBJ2-5; D is unclear. The CDR3 is made up of 13 amino acids. CDR1 is LNHDA and CDR2 is SQIVND in the germline V gene (reference sequence). Trimming cost V 4 bases and J 0 bases, with 6 bases left between them. CDR3 sequence (DNA): TGTGCCAGTAGTACCGACTACCAAGAGACCCAGTACTTC. Amino acids: CASSTDYQETQYF.

This chain joins TRBV28 and TRBJ2-7; 7 bases map to TRBD1. Germline V gene lookup returns CDR1 MDHEN and CDR2 SYDVKM. The CDR3 is 14 amino acids. V gave up 5 bases and J gave up 1 base; unmatched junction bases: 5. For the CDR3, the DNA is TGTGCCAGCAGTCAACCGGGACAGTCCTACGAGCAGTACGTC. This gives the protein CASSQPGQSYEQYV.

The genes are TRBV27 and TRBJ1-2; TRBD1 aligns across 10 bases. Germline trimming cut 10 bases from V and 8 bases from J; bases unmatched to any gene: 10. The CDR3 totals 13 residues. Germline CDR1 is MNHEY and CDR2 is SMNVEV (reference sequence). DNA for the CDR3: TGTGCCACCTCTCCTGGGACAGGGGACGGCTACACCTTC. Translating gives CATSPGTGDGYTF.

The chain joins TRBV19 to TRBJ2-1; 8 bases map to TRBD2. J lost 9 bases, V lost 3 bases, and 13 bases had no gene match. This CDR3 is built from 16 residues. Germline CDR1 is LNHDA and CDR2 is SQIVND (reference sequence). CDR3 DNA: TGTGCCAGTAGTATTCATCCGGGACTAGGATTTGGTGAGCAGTTCTTC. Residues: CASSIHPGLGFGEQFF.

The rearrangement joins TRBV7-9 to TRBJ2-2; maybe TRBD2 (7 bases). CDR1 is SEHNR and CDR2 is FQNEAQ in the germline V gene (reference sequence). The CDR3 has 16 residues. V was cut by 6 bases and J by 4 bases, with 18 bases left in between. CDR3 DNA sequence: TGTGCCAGCAGGGGGGGGCAGACAACCGGCACCGGGGAGCTGTTTTTT. Residues: CASRGGQTTGTGELFF.

V is TRBV5-6 and J is TRBJ1-2; 8 bases map to TRBD1. CDR1 is SGHDT and CDR2 is YYEEEE in the germline V gene. With V trimmed by 3 bases and J by 4 bases, 11 bases remained unmatched. The CDR3 loop spans 16 amino acids. The CDR3 is CASSWGGQGGIYGYTF. The CDR3, as DNA: TGTGCCAGCAGCTGGGGAGGACAGGGTGGAATCTATGGCTACACCTTC.

V usage is TRBV30 and J usage is TRBJ1-1; the D is unclear. CDR1 and CDR2 (germline): GTSNPN, SVGIG (reference sequence). The CDR3 is 14 residues long. Deletions cut 4 bases from V and 0 bases from J, with 12 bases between. Written as DNA, the CDR3 is TGTGCCTGGACGTCCCGTCTCCTGAACACTGAAGCTTTCTTT. This codes for CAWTSRLLNTEAFF.

This rearrangement joins TRBV9 to TRBJ1-4; TRBD1 agrees at 8 bases. The ends lost 4 bases at V and 7 bases at J; junction bases unmatched: 6. The CDR3 extends over 14 amino acids. Germline lookup yields CDR1 SGDLS and CDR2 YYNGEE. CDR3 region: CASSPGQGGEKLFF. The CDR3 nucleotides are TGTGCCAGCAGCCCTGGACAGGGTGGTGAAAAACTGTTTTTT.

The V call is TRBV19, the J call TRBJ2-1; 11 bases line up with TRBD2. Trimming removed 9 bases from V and 7 bases from J; junction bases left unmatched: 8. This CDR3 is 14 amino acids long. Germline assignment: CDR1 LNHDA and CDR2 SQIVND (reference sequence). The CDR3 DNA is TGTGCCAGCTCTACTAGCGGGAGAAGGAATGAGCAGTTCTTC. Its translation is CASSTSGRRNEQFF.

CDR3 in amino acids: CAWTRTEAFF. CDR3 DNA sequence: TGTGCCTGGACGAGAACTGAAGCTTTCTTT. V is TRBV30 and J is TRBJ1-1; D is undetermined. Trimming shortened V by 4 bases and J by 5 bases, and 5 bases separated the two germline ends. Germline assignment: CDR1 GTSNPN and CDR2 SVGIG (reference sequence). The CDR3 extends over 10 amino acids.

The J gene is TRBJ2-5, the V gene TRBV20-1, with 12 positions matching TRBD2. The junction had 3 bases not matched to a gene; V was cut back by 3 bases and J by 4 bases. Germline V CDR1 and CDR2: DFQATT, SNEGSKA (reference sequence). The CDR3 is 14 residues long. In nucleotides, the CDR3 is TGCAGTGCTAGTTCGACTAGCGGGAGAGAGACCCAGTACTTC. The encoded protein is CSASSTSGRETQYF.

The gene calls are TRBV30 and TRBJ1-5, with 7 bases lining up with TRBD1. J was trimmed by 5 bases and V by 4 bases; bases with no gene match: 5. Germline V gives CDR1 GTSNPN, CDR2 SVGIG (reference sequence). The CDR3 has 13 residues. The chain's CDR3 is CAWNSGGYQPQHF. Here the CDR3 DNA reads TGTGCCTGGAATTCAGGGGGTTATCAGCCCCAGCATTTT. The entire variable domain, with the rest obtained from reference TRBV30 and TRBJ1-5, is as follows: SQTIHQWPATLVQPVGSPLSLECTVEGTSNPNLYWYRQAAGRGLQLLFYSVGIGQISSEVPQNLSASRPQDRQFILSSKKLLLSDSGFYLCAWNSGGYQPQHFGDGTRLSIL.

The gene calls are TRBV5-1 and TRBJ1-2; 7 bases match TRBD1. Per germline, CDR1 SGHRS and CDR2 YFSETQ. The CDR3 has 15 amino acids. V gave up 3 bases and J gave up 4 bases; unmatched junction bases: 9. The CDR3 is CASSSLTGSRYGYTF. For the CDR3, the DNA is TGCGCCAGCAGCTCCCTGACAGGGTCGCGCTATGGCTACACCTTC.

The V gene is TRBV6-5, the J gene TRBJ1-2; D is possibly TRBD1 (5 bases). Trimming stripped 7 bases from V and 0 bases from J, with 9 bases between. Germline V lookup: CDR1 MNHEY, CDR2 SVGAGI. The CDR3 is 13 amino acids. CDR3 sequence reads: CASIDSPNYGYTF. DNA for the CDR3: TGTGCCAGCATAGACAGTCCTAACTATGGCTACACCTTC.

The chain combines TRBV27 with TRBJ2-1; 7 nucleotides match TRBD1. The CDR3 is made up of 18 amino acids. The V segment lost 5 bases and the J segment 0 bases; nucleotides outside the gene matches: 13. Looked up from germline, CDR1 is MNHEY and CDR2 is SMNVEV (reference sequence). The CDR3: CASSQMSDRTRSYNEQFF. CDR3 DNA: TGTGCCAGCAGTCAGATGTCGGACAGGACTCGCTCCTACAATGAGCAGTTCTTC.

This chain joins TRBV6-4 and TRBJ2-7; TRBD1 matches at 10 bases. The germline V gene has CDR1 MRHNA and CDR2 SNTAGT. After removal of 6 bases from V and 4 bases from J, the junction contained 21 bases not matched to a gene. The CDR3 runs to 19 residues. CDR3 residues: CASRFSPWTGGNTSYEQYV. In DNA form, the CDR3 reads TGTGCCAGCAGATTCTCCCCGTGGACAGGGGGGAACACATCGTACGAGCAGTACGTC.